The rows below give T cell receptor beta chains drawn from one sample of a study of vaccination and CD4 T cells after COVID-19. TCRdb used MiXCR to reprocess the PCR reads, holding one entry per CDR3 protein. The sample records 15,000 to 17,000 distinct CDR3 sequences, around 73% being singletons. Antigens of these TCRs are unknown. Source material: CD4+ T cells from blood, cultured in vitro. These receptors were collected from a human donor who had recovered from COVID-19. The CDR3 runs from the conserved cysteine through the conserved F or W. Each record gives: V gene, CDR3 length, D gene, J gene, clone size, CDR3 DNA, CDR3 protein. The D gene is left open where the match is weak. Clone size, where shown, is once, few, many, or a class for clones that have expanded.

v_call: TRBV27; cdr3_length: 16; d_call: TRBD2; j_call: TRBJ2-1; clone_size: -; cdr3_nt: TGTGCCAGCAGTTTATCGGCTAGCGGGAGTGGCAATGAGCAGTTCTTC; cdr3_aa: CASSLSASGSGNEQFF
v_call: TRBV19; cdr3_length: 14; d_call: -; j_call: TRBJ1-2; clone_size: -; cdr3_nt: TGTGCCAGTAGTTCGGGCACCACAAACTATGGCTACACCTTC; cdr3_aa: CASSSGTTNYGYTF
v_call: TRBV29-1; cdr3_length: 16; d_call: -; j_call: TRBJ2-1; clone_size: -; cdr3_nt: TGCAGCGTTTGGCTTGTCTCGGCGGCCAACGGGGATGAGCAGTTCTTC; cdr3_aa: CSVWLVSAANGDEQFF
v_call: TRBV27; cdr3_length: 13; d_call: -; j_call: TRBJ1-1; clone_size: -; cdr3_nt: TGTGCCAGCAGTTCCCTCCCGGGAGGTGAAGCTTTCTTT; cdr3_aa: CASSSLPGGEAFF
v_call: TRBV18; cdr3_length: 14; d_call: -; j_call: TRBJ1-2; clone_size: -; cdr3_nt: TGTGCCAGCTCACCAGGCGGACAGATCTATGGCTACACCTTC; cdr3_aa: CASSPGGQIYGYTF
v_call: TRBV20-1; cdr3_length: 19; d_call: TRBD1; j_call: TRBJ1-5; clone_size: -; cdr3_nt: TGCAGTGCTAGAGAGTTAAGGGGGACAGGGGGCTATAGCAATCAGCCCCAGCATTTT; cdr3_aa: CSARELRGTGGYSNQPQHF
v_call: TRBV7-2; cdr3_length: 15; d_call: -; j_call: TRBJ1-2; clone_size: -; cdr3_nt: TGTGCCAGCAGCCGTTCTCGTCAGGGATTCTATGGCTACACCTTC; cdr3_aa: CASSRSRQGFYGYTF
v_call: TRBV10-3; cdr3_length: 12; d_call: -; j_call: TRBJ1-2; clone_size: few; cdr3_nt: TGTGCCATCATAGGGGGGAGGTATGGCTACACCTTC; cdr3_aa: CAIIGGRYGYTF
v_call: TRBV19; cdr3_length: 11; d_call: -; j_call: TRBJ1-1; clone_size: -; cdr3_nt: TGTGCCAGTACTGGAAACACTGAAGCTTTCTTT; cdr3_aa: CASTGNTEAFF
v_call: TRBV5-1; cdr3_length: 17; d_call: TRBD2; j_call: TRBJ2-1; clone_size: medium-sized; cdr3_nt: TGCGCCAGCAGCTGGTCTAGCGGGAGCCCCTCCTACAATGAGCAGTTCTTC; cdr3_aa: CASSWSSGSPSYNEQFF
v_call: TRBV11-2; cdr3_length: 17; d_call: TRBD2; j_call: TRBJ2-2; clone_size: -; cdr3_nt: TGTGCCAGCAGCCTCACGACTAGCGGGGTGAACACCGGGGAGCTGTTTTTT; cdr3_aa: CASSLTTSGVNTGELFF
v_call: TRBV19; cdr3_length: 15; d_call: TRBD1; j_call: TRBJ1-2; clone_size: -; cdr3_nt: TGTGCCAGTAGGCTCGACAGGGGGATTCACTATGGCTACACCTTC; cdr3_aa: CASRLDRGIHYGYTF
v_call: TRBV20-1; cdr3_length: 12; d_call: TRBD1; j_call: TRBJ1-1; clone_size: -; cdr3_nt: TGCAGTGAGAAGGGGGCGGGAGCTGAAGCTTTCTTT; cdr3_aa: CSEKGAGAEAFF
v_call: TRBV6-2/TRBV6-3; cdr3_length: 14; d_call: TRBD1; j_call: TRBJ1-2; clone_size: -; cdr3_nt: TGTGCCAGCAGTCTACAGGGGGCCAGCTATGGCTACACCTTC; cdr3_aa: CASSLQGASYGYTF
v_call: TRBV19; cdr3_length: 15; d_call: -; j_call: TRBJ2-1; clone_size: -; cdr3_nt: TGTGCCAGTAGACTAGACCCGAGCTCCTACAATGAGCAGTTCTTC; cdr3_aa: CASRLDPSSYNEQFF
v_call: TRBV7-8; cdr3_length: 14; d_call: -; j_call: TRBJ2-1; clone_size: -; cdr3_nt: TGTGCCAGCAGCATAATAGGGGAAAGGAATGAGCAGTTCTTC; cdr3_aa: CASSIIGERNEQFF
v_call: TRBV10-3; cdr3_length: 14; d_call: TRBD1; j_call: TRBJ2-7; clone_size: -; cdr3_nt: TGTGCCATCAGTACGCCGACAGGGCTCGCCGAGCAGTACTTC; cdr3_aa: CAISTPTGLAEQYF
v_call: TRBV29-1; cdr3_length: 11; d_call: -; j_call: TRBJ2-7; clone_size: -; cdr3_nt: TGCAGCGTTCAAGGAAACGGCGAGCAGTACTTC; cdr3_aa: CSVQGNGEQYF
v_call: TRBV20-1; cdr3_length: 12; d_call: -; j_call: TRBJ2-7; clone_size: -; cdr3_nt: TGCAGTGCTAGGAGAGATGGGCGCGAGCAGTACTTC; cdr3_aa: CSARRDGREQYF
v_call: TRBV7-8; cdr3_length: 13; d_call: TRBD1; j_call: TRBJ1-1; clone_size: -; cdr3_nt: TGTGCCAGCAGCCCGGGACAGGGCACTGAAGCTTTCTTT; cdr3_aa: CASSPGQGTEAFF
v_call: TRBV6-1; cdr3_length: 16; d_call: TRBD2; j_call: TRBJ2-2; clone_size: -; cdr3_nt: TGTGCCAGCAGTAAAGGACTAGCGGGCCTCACCGGGGAGCTGTTTTTT; cdr3_aa: CASSKGLAGLTGELFF
v_call: TRBV20-1; cdr3_length: 14; d_call: TRBD2; j_call: TRBJ2-7; clone_size: -; cdr3_nt: TGCAGTGCCCTAAGGACTAGCGGGACGTACGAGCAGTACTTC; cdr3_aa: CSALRTSGTYEQYF
v_call: TRBV6-5; cdr3_length: 15; d_call: -; j_call: TRBJ2-2; clone_size: -; cdr3_nt: TGTGCCAGCAGTTGGGACCGTGGGGGCACCGGGGAGCTGTTTTTT; cdr3_aa: CASSWDRGGTGELFF
v_call: TRBV20-1; cdr3_length: 15; d_call: TRBD1; j_call: TRBJ1-2; clone_size: -; cdr3_nt: TGCAGTGCTAGACTCGCGGGACAGAGAGGCTATGGCTACACCTTC; cdr3_aa: CSARLAGQRGYGYTF
v_call: TRBV7-9; cdr3_length: 13; d_call: -; j_call: TRBJ2-1; clone_size: few; cdr3_nt: TGTGCCAGCAGCTTAGTAATCGGATATGGGCAGTTCTTC; cdr3_aa: CASSLVIGYGQFF
v_call: TRBV27; cdr3_length: 17; d_call: TRBD2; j_call: TRBJ2-3; clone_size: -; cdr3_nt: TGTGCCAGCATTGACTACGGCGGGAGTCCGAGCACAGATACGCAGTATTTT; cdr3_aa: CASIDYGGSPSTDTQYF
v_call: TRBV20-1; cdr3_length: 16; d_call: TRBD1; j_call: TRBJ1-1; clone_size: -; cdr3_nt: TGCAGTGCCCCCCCAGGGACAGGGGCCCAGGACACTGAAGCTTTCTTT; cdr3_aa: CSAPPGTGAQDTEAFF
v_call: TRBV4-3; cdr3_length: 15; d_call: TRBD2; j_call: TRBJ2-2; clone_size: -; cdr3_nt: TGCGCCAGCAGCGACGAGGGAGGGCCCACCGGGGAGCTGTTTTTT; cdr3_aa: CASSDEGGPTGELFF
v_call: TRBV5-4; cdr3_length: 12; d_call: -; j_call: TRBJ2-5; clone_size: few; cdr3_nt: TGTGCCAGCAGCTTGCCCCAAGAGACCCAGTACTTC; cdr3_aa: CASSLPQETQYF
v_call: TRBV20-1; cdr3_length: 15; d_call: TRBD2; j_call: TRBJ2-1; clone_size: few; cdr3_nt: TGCAGTGCTAGACTCGCGGGAGGGCCTTACAATGAGCAGTTCTTC; cdr3_aa: CSARLAGGPYNEQFF
v_call: TRBV2; cdr3_length: 14; d_call: TRBD1; j_call: TRBJ1-2; clone_size: -; cdr3_nt: TGTGCCAGCAGCGAGGACAGGGGCGGCTATGGCTACACCTTC; cdr3_aa: CASSEDRGGYGYTF
v_call: TRBV24-1; cdr3_length: 13; d_call: TRBD1; j_call: TRBJ1-5; clone_size: few; cdr3_nt: TGTGCCACCAGTGGACAGGGCTTTCAGCCCCAGCATTTT; cdr3_aa: CATSGQGFQPQHF
v_call: TRBV28; cdr3_length: 15; d_call: -; j_call: TRBJ2-3; clone_size: -; cdr3_nt: TGTGCCAGCAGTTTACCCTCCGGGGGCGCATCTACGCAGTATTTT; cdr3_aa: CASSLPSGGASTQYF
v_call: TRBV6-5; cdr3_length: 14; d_call: TRBD1; j_call: TRBJ1-1; clone_size: -; cdr3_nt: TGTGCCAGCAGTTACCCCCAGGGGGGCACTGAAGCTTTCTTT; cdr3_aa: CASSYPQGGTEAFF
v_call: TRBV11-2; cdr3_length: 15; d_call: -; j_call: TRBJ2-2; clone_size: -; cdr3_nt: TGTGCCAGCAGCTATGAGCGGGTACCCACCGGGGAGCTGTTTTTT; cdr3_aa: CASSYERVPTGELFF
v_call: TRBV12-3/TRBV12-4; cdr3_length: 14; d_call: -; j_call: TRBJ2-1; clone_size: -; cdr3_nt: TGTGCCAGCACGGGATTTCAGGGGTTGAATGAGCAGTTCTTC; cdr3_aa: CASTGFQGLNEQFF
v_call: TRBV24-1; cdr3_length: 12; d_call: -; j_call: TRBJ2-3; clone_size: -; cdr3_nt: TGTGCCACCAGTGATTTTAGAGATACGCAGTATTTT; cdr3_aa: CATSDFRDTQYF
v_call: TRBV7-8; cdr3_length: 15; d_call: -; j_call: TRBJ2-5; clone_size: -; cdr3_nt: TGTGCCAGCAGCTTCACCCGGGCCACCCGGGAGACCCAGTACTTC; cdr3_aa: CASSFTRATRETQYF
v_call: TRBV30; cdr3_length: 13; d_call: -; j_call: TRBJ1-5; clone_size: -; cdr3_nt: TGTGCCTGGAGTGTTCAGGGCAGGCAGCCCCAGCATTTT; cdr3_aa: CAWSVQGRQPQHF
v_call: TRBV6-5; cdr3_length: 13; d_call: -; j_call: TRBJ1-5; clone_size: few; cdr3_nt: TGTGCCAGCAGTTACGTGGGGGGTCAGCCCCAGCATTTT; cdr3_aa: CASSYVGGQPQHF
v_call: TRBV10-3; cdr3_length: 13; d_call: -; j_call: TRBJ2-1; clone_size: -; cdr3_nt: TGTGCCATCAGTGAGCATGCGGGGAATGAGCAGTTCTTC; cdr3_aa: CAISEHAGNEQFF
v_call: TRBV7-2; cdr3_length: 15; d_call: -; j_call: TRBJ1-1; clone_size: -; cdr3_nt: TGTGCCAGCAGCTTAGTGGGGGGGGCAAACACTGAAGCTTTCTTT; cdr3_aa: CASSLVGGANTEAFF
v_call: TRBV7-9; cdr3_length: 14; d_call: TRBD1; j_call: TRBJ2-5; clone_size: few; cdr3_nt: TGTGCCAGCAGCTCTACAGGGGCAACGGTGACCCAGTACTTC; cdr3_aa: CASSSTGATVTQYF
v_call: TRBV20-1; cdr3_length: 14; d_call: TRBD1; j_call: TRBJ1-2; clone_size: once; cdr3_nt: TGCAGTGCTAGAGATGGAAGGGACAGGGGTGGCTACACCTTC; cdr3_aa: CSARDGRDRGGYTF